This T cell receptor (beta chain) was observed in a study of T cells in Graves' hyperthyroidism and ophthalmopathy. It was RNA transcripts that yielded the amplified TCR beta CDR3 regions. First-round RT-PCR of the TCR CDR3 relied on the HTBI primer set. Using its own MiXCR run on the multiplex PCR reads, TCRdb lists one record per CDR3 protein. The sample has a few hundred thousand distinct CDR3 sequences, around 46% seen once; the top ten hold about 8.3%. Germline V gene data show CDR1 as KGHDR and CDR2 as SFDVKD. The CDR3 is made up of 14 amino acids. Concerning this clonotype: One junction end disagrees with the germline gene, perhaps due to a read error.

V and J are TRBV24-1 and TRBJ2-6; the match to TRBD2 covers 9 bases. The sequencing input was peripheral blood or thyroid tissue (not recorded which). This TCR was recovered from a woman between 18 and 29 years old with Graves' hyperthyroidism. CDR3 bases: TGTGCCACCAGTGAGTTAGCGGGGGCGAACGTCCTGACTTTC. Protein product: CATSELAGANVLTF.